The entry below describes one T cell receptor (beta chain). Its binding antigen is unknown. No base quality information exists; no much larger clone differs at one position. CD8 naive samples were obtained by positive selection for CCR7 among CD45RO-negative cells, yielding a CD45RA+CCR7+ population from which TemRA cells were excluded. The donors were healthy, HIV-negative adults with no recently reported acute infections or vaccinations. All donors were Caucasian adults living in Nashville, Tennessee, USA. Blood was obtained by leukapheresis, after which PBMCs were separated by Ficoll-Histopaque density gradient centrifugation and cryopreserved in liquid nitrogen vapor phase. Analytical flow cytometry was used to check the purity and quantity of each magnetically sorted T cell population. Genomic DNA was isolated from every sorted fraction and measured by UV absorbance on a Nanodrop 2000c. Trimming accounts for 3 bases at V and 3 bases at J, while the number of junction bases matched to no gene is 7. The CDR3 goes from the cysteine to the phenylalanine over 17 residues. Only the CDR3 DNA stays, 51 bases, in frame from base 1. The germline V gene sets CDR1 to SGDLS and CDR2 to YYNGEE.

This record belongs to a study of shared clonotypes between healthy human individuals (TCRdb year 2020). For the study in its entirety: A couple of women and a few men aged 18 to 49 years were included in the cohort. To increase sequencing depth and limit assay-specific biases, TCR repertoire library preparation and sequencing were carried out by different laboratories using diverse techniques. Each donor's leukapheresis produced roughly between roughly 0.85 and 9.5 billion PBMCs. For each donor, three plates each were used for CD4 naive and CD4 memory, two plates were used for CD8 naive, and one plate was used for CD8 memory. To estimate repertoire size and how much clonotypes are shared between individuals, the study performed deep sequencing of blood TCR repertoires from a few healthy adults. The paper as a whole reports these results and caveats: The small number of donors limited the genetic and exposure-history diversity represented. Higher generation probabilities were observed for clonotypes shared by all four sorted-subset donors than for non-shared clonotypes. Sharing across a handful of donors was observed for roughly 5% of naive CD4, 3.5% of naive CD8, 2% to 2.5% of memory CD4, and approximately 0.41% of memory CD8 clonotypes. Pairwise subsampling led to the expectation that sequencing depth would affect the degree of clonotype sharing among donors. Only blood was sampled, and tissue TCR repertoires likely differ from those in blood. Even with the large sequencing depth, rarefaction of the sorted-subset datasets indicated that sequencing was incomplete. Naive subsets generally had larger estimated clonotype richness than memory subsets.

Using the deep immunoSEQ assay, TCR CDR3 regions were amplified from genomic DNA by multiplex PCR. Extracted genomic DNA from each cell subset was spread evenly across all wells of several immunoSEQ 96-well plates, with each plate serving as a replicate. For sorted subsets, approximately 210 ng of genomic DNA, equivalent to some 30,000 T cell genomes, went into each replicate PCR. Purified libraries were quantified with a Qubit 3.0 fluorometer, sized on a Bioanalyzer 2100, and re-quantified with the KAPA Library Quantification kit. Every immunoSEQ 96-well plate was sequenced on a dedicated single-read 150-cycle Illumina NextSeq 550 flow cell. Per the source publication's procedure: Because the immunoSEQ output included only junctional sequences and no quality scores, the filtering could not be the same as the filtering used for full-length reads. To assign V/J genes and CDR3, sequences were annotated using PyIR, a Python wrapper for IgBLAST v1.9, with IMGT germline references. Reads were removed for weak V/J assignments (E-value above 1e-6), missing CDR3, stop codons, out-of-frame junctions, or ambiguous translated residues. V3J clonotypes were defined as sequences sharing an identical inferred V gene, J gene, and CDR3 amino acid sequence. The percentage overlap between two repertoires was calculated by dividing the number of shared unique clonotypes by the size of the smaller repertoire. RTK rarefaction, the Chao1 estimator, and Recon v2.1 estimates of unobserved clonotypes were used to assess repertoire richness. For all TCRbeta clonotypes obtained by the gDNA method from a handful of donors, generation probabilities were computed with OLGA. In its TCRdb copy, this immuneACCESS table keeps in-frame sequences only and misses some clones. Where compared with another copy, unresolved V genes explain less than half of these, and the others have no known cause. V and J calls and clone size are as listed in that table; D and trimming were resolved from the DNA. This sample comprises 2 million to 2.5 million clones, 93% of them detected only once. Of the sample, around 1.7% falls within the top ten clones.

The TCR was taken from a man aged 18 to 35 in good health. Some clones in this sample may be carry-over from other donors' samples. The sample was naive CD8+ T cells from PBMCs. Read against the paper, the sample's cell subset or site label means: CD45RA+CCR7+. The receptor chain draws on TRBV9 and TRBJ2-6, and 9 junction bases match TRBD1. The CDR3: CASSEPGQGHGANVLTF. The nucleotide sequence reads as follows: TGTGCCAGCAGCGAGCCGGGACAGGGCCATGGGGCCAACGTCCTGACTTTC.